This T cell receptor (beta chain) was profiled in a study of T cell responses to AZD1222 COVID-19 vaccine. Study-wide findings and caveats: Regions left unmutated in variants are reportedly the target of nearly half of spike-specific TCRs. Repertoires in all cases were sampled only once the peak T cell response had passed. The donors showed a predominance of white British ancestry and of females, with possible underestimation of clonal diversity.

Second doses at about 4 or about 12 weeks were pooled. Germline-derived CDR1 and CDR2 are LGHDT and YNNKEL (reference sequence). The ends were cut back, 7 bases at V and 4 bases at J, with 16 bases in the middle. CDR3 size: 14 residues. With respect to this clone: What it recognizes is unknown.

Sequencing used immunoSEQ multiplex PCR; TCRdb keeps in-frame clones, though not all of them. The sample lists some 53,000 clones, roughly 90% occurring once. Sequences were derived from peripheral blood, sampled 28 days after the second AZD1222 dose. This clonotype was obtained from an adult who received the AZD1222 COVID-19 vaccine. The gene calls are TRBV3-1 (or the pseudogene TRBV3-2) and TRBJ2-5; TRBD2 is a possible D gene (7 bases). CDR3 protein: CASTLGGAGETQYF. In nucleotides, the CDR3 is TGTGCCAGCACATTAGGGGGGGCCGGAGAGACCCAGTACTTC.